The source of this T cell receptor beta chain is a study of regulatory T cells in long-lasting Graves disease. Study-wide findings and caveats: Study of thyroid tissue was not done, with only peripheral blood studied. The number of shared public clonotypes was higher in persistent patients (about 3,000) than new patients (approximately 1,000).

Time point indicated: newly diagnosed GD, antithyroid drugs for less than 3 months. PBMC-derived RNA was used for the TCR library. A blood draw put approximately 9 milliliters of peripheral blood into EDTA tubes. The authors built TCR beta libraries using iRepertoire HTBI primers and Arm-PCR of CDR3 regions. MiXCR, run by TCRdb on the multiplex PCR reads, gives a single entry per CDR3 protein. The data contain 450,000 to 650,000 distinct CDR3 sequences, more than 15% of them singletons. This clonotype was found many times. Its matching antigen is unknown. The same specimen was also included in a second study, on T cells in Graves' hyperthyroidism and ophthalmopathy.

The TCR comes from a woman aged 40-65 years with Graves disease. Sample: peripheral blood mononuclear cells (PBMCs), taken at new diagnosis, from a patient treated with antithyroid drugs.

CDR3 protein: CSAPFGTLREQFF. CDR3 nucleotides: TGCAGTGCTCCCTTCGGAACCCTTCGTGAGCAGTTCTTC. The rearrangement links TRBV20-1 to TRBJ2-1; D gene unclear. The germline gives CDR1 DFQATT, CDR2 SNEGSKA (reference sequence). This CDR3 is 13 amino acids long. Trimming left V 5 bases short and J 9 bases short, with 17 bases between.